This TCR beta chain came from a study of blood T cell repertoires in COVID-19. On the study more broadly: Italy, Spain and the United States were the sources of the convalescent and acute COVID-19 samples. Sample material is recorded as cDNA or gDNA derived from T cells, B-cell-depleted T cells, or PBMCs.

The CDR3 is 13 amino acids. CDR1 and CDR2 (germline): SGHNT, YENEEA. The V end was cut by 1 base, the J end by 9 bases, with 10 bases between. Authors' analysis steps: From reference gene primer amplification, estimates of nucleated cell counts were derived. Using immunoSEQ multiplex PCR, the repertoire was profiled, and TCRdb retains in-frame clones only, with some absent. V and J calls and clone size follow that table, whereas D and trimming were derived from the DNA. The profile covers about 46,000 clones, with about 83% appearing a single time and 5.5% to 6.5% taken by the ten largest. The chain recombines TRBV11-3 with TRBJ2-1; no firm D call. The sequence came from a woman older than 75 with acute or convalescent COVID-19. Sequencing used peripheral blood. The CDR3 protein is CASSLALTGEQFF. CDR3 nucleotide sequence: TGTGCCAGCAGCTTAGCCCTGACGGGTGAGCAGTTCTTC.